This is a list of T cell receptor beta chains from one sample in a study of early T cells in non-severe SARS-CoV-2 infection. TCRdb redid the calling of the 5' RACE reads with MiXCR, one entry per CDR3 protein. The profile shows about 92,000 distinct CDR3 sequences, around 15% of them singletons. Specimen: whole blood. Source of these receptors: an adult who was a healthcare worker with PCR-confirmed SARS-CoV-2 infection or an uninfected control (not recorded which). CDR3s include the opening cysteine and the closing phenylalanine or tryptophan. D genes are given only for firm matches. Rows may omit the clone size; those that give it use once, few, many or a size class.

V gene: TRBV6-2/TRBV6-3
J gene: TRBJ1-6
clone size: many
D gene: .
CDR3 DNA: TGTGCCAGCCGTAGGGACGCCCTCGGATCACCCCTCCACTTT
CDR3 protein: CASRRDALGSPLHF

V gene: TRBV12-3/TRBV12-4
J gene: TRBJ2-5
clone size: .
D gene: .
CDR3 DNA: TGTGCCAGCAGTTTAGTCGACTTCCAAGAGACCCAGTACTTC
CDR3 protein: CASSLVDFQETQYF

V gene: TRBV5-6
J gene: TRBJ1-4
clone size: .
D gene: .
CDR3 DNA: TGTGCCAGCAGCCCCGGAACATCTAATGAAAAACTGTTTTTT
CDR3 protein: CASSPGTSNEKLFF

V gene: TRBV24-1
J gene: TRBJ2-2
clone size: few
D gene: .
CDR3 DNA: TGTGCCACCAGTGATTTCGCGCGGAACACCGGGGAGCTGTTTTTT
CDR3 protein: CATSDFARNTGELFF

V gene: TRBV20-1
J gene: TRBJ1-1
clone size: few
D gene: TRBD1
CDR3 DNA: TGCAGTGCTAGAGCCAACCCGGGACAGGCCAACACTGAAGCTTTCTTT
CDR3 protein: CSARANPGQANTEAFF

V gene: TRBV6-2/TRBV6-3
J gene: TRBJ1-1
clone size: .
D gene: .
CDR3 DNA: TGTGCCAGCAACGACCAGCAGGCTATGAACACTGAAGCTTTCTTT
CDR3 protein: CASNDQQAMNTEAFF

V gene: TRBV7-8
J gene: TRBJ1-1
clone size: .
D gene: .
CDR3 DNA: TGTGCCAGCAGCTTAGGGCCAGCGACTGAAGCTTTCTTT
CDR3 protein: CASSLGPATEAFF

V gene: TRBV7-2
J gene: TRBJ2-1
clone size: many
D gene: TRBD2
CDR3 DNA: TGTGCCAGCAGCCCTAGCGGGGGGTTCTACAATGAGCAGTTCTTC
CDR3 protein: CASSPSGGFYNEQFF

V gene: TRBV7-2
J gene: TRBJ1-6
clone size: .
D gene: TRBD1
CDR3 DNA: TGTGCCAGCAGCCCGCGGGACAGCCATTCACCCCTCCACTTT
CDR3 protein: CASSPRDSHSPLHF

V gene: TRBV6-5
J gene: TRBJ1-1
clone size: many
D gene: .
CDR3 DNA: TGTGCCAGCATCCGAGGCTCGAACACTGAAGCTTTCTTT
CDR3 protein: CASIRGSNTEAFF

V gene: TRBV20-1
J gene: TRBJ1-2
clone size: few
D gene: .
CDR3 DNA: TGCAGTGCTCCCGCAGGGGCCTATGGCTACACCTTC
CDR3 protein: CSAPAGAYGYTF

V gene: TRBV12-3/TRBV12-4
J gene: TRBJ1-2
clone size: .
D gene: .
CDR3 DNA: TGTGCCAGCAGTCCAGCGGTTTATGGCTACACCTTC
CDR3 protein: CASSPAVYGYTF

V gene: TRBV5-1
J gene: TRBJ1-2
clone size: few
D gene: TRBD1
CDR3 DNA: TGCGCCAGCAGCTTGACAGGACAGGGGGCTTATGGCTACACCTTC
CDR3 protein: CASSLTGQGAYGYTF

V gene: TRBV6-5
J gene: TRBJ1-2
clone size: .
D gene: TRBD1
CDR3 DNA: TGTGCCAGCAGTCCGGGACAGAAAGCTAACTATGGCTACACCTTC
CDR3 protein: CASSPGQKANYGYTF

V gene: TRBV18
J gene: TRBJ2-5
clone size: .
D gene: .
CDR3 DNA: TGTGCCAGCTCACCGGGCAGTGGAGAGACCCAGTACTTC
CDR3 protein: CASSPGSGETQYF

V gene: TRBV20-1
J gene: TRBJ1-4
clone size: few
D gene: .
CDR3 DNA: TGCAGTGCTAGACCCATGGGTGGATCGAATAATGAAAAACTGTTTTTT
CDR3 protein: CSARPMGGSNNEKLFF

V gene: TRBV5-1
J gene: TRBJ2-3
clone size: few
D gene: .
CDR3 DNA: TGCGCCAGCAGCTTTAGTATCCAAGATACGCAGTATTTT
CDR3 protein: CASSFSIQDTQYF

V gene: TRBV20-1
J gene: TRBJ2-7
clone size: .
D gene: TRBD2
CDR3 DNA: TGCAGTGCTGCGGGACTAGATCTCTACGAGCAGTACTTC
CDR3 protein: CSAAGLDLYEQYF

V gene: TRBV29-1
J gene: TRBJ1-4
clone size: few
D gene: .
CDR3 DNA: TGCAGCGTTTCAGGGCTTGCAACTAATGAAAAACTGTTTTTT
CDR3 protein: CSVSGLATNEKLFF

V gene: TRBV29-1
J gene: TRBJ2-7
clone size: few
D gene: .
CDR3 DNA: TGCAGCGCCGGGACGACCTACGAGCAGTACTTC
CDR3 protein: CSAGTTYEQYF

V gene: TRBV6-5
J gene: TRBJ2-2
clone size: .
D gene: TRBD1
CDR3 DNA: TGTGCCAGCAGTCCGGGACAGGGGTACACCGGGGAGCTGTTTTTT
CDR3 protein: CASSPGQGYTGELFF

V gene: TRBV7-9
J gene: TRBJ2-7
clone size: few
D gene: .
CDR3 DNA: TGTGCCAGCAGCTTAACCCAGGGGTATGACGAGCAGTACTTC
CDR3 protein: CASSLTQGYDEQYF

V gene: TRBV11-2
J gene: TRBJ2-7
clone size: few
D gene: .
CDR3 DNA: TGTGCCAGCAGCTTAGGCCGGACGGCCTACGAGCAGTACTTC
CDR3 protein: CASSLGRTAYEQYF

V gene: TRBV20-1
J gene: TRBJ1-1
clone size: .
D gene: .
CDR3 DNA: TGCAGTGCTAGTCCCAGGATGAGTACTGAAGCTTTCTTT
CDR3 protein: CSASPRMSTEAFF

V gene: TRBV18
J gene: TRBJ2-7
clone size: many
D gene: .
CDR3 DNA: TGTGCCAGCTCACCAGTTGACCCCCTCTACGAGCAGTACTTC
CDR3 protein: CASSPVDPLYEQYF

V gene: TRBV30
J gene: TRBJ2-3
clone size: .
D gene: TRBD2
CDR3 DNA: TGTGCCTGGGATCTAGCGGGTAGCACAGATACGCAGTATTTT
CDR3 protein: CAWDLAGSTDTQYF

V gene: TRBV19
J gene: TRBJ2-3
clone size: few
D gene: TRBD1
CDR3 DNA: TGTGCCAGTGGTGACAGGGCCCTCACAGATACGCAGTATTTT
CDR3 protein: CASGDRALTDTQYF

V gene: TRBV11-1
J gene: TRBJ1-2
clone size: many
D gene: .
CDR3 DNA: TGTGCCAGCAGCTTAGCAGGGAACTATGGCTACACCTTC
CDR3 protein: CASSLAGNYGYTF

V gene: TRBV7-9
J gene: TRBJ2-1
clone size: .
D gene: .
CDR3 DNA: TGTGCCAGCAGCTTGGGTCTTGGGGATGAGCAGTTCTTC
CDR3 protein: CASSLGLGDEQFF

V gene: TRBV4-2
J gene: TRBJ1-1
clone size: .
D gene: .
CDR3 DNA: TGTGCCAGCAGCCAAACCCCCTGGACAGACACTGAAGCTTTCTTT
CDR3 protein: CASSQTPWTDTEAFF

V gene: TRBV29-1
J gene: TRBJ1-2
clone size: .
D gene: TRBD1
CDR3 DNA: TGCAGCGTTCCGGGACAGGGAGTAGACTATGGCTACACCTTC
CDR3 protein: CSVPGQGVDYGYTF

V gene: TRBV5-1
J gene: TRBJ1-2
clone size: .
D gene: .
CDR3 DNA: TGCGCCAGCAGCTTCGACACCTCCTATGGCTACACCTTC
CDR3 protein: CASSFDTSYGYTF

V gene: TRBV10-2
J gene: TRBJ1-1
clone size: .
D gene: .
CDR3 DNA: TGCGCCAGCCTCACTCACCGGGACGGGAACACTGAAGCTTTCTTT
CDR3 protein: CASLTHRDGNTEAFF

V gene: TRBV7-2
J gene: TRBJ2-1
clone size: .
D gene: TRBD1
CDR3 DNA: TGTGCCAGCAGCGTAGACAGGGATTCCTACAATGAGCAGTTCTTC
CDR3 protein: CASSVDRDSYNEQFF

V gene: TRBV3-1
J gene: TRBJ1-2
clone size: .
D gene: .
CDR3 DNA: TGTGCCAGCAGCCAAGATCGAGGGGTCTTAGACGGCTACACCTTC
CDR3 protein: CASSQDRGVLDGYTF

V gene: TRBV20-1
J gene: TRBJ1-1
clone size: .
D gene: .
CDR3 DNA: TGCAGTGCTCCCCTAAGACAAAGTACTGAAGTTTTCTTT
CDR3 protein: CSAPLRQSTEVFF

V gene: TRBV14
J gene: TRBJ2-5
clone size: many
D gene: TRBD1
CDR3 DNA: TGTGCCAGCAGCCAAGATCGGAACAGGGGCTGGCAAGAGACCCAGTACTTC
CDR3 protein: CASSQDRNRGWQETQYF

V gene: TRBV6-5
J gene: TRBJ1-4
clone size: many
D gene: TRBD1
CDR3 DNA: TGTGCCAGCAGTTACCTACAGGGGGCAGGTGAAAAACTGTTTTTT
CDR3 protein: CASSYLQGAGEKLFF

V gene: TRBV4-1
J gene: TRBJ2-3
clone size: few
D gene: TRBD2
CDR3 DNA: TGCGCCAGCAGCCAAATAGCGGGGGGGCTGGCTACGCAGTATTTT
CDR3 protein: CASSQIAGGLATQYF

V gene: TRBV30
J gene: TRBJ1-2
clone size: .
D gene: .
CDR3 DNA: TGTGCCTGGACCTCCGGGGCGAACTATGGCTACACCTTC
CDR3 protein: CAWTSGANYGYTF

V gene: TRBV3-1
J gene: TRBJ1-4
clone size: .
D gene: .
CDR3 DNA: TGTGCCAGCAGCCTTTATGGACAGAATGAAAAACTGTTTTTT
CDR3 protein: CASSLYGQNEKLFF

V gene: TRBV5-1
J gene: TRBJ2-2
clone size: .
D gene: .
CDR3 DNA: TGCGCCAGCAGCTTGGCCACGGGGAACACCGGGGAGCTGTTTTTT
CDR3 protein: CASSLATGNTGELFF

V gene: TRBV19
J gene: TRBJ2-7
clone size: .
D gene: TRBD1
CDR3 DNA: TGTGCCAGTACCACCACAACCGGGACAGGGGGCTACGAGCAGTACTTC
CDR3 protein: CASTTTTGTGGYEQYF

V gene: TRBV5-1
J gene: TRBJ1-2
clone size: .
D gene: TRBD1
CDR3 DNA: TGCGCCAGCAGCCCAGGCGGAGGGGGCTCTCGTCAAACCTTC
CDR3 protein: CASSPGGGGSRQTF

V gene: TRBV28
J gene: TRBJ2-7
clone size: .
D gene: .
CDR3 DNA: TGTGCCAGCAGTTTACCCAAAGGGGGTTTGGGCTACGAGCAGTACTTC
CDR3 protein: CASSLPKGGLGYEQYF

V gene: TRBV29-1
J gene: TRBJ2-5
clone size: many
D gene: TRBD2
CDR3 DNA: TGCAGCGCCGATTTTGCGGGGGGTCAAGAGACCCAGTACTTC
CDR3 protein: CSADFAGGQETQYF

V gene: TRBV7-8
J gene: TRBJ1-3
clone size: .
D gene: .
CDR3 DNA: TGTGCCAGCAGCTTAGTGGAGAGACGCTCTGGAAACACCATATATTTT
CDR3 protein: CASSLVERRSGNTIYF

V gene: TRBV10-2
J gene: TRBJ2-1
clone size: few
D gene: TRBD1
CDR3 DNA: TGCGCCAGCAGCCGGGACAGGGGGAGAAATGAGCAGTTCTTC
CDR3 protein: CASSRDRGRNEQFF

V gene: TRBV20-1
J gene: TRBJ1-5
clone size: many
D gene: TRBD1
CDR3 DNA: TGCAGTGTCAGCTCCGGACAGGGGCAGCCCCAGCATTTT
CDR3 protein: CSVSSGQGQPQHF

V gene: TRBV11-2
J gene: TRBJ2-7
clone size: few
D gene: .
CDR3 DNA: TGTGCCAGCAGCTCGCCGGGACTTTTCCTCGAGCAGTACTTC
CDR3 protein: CASSSPGLFLEQYF